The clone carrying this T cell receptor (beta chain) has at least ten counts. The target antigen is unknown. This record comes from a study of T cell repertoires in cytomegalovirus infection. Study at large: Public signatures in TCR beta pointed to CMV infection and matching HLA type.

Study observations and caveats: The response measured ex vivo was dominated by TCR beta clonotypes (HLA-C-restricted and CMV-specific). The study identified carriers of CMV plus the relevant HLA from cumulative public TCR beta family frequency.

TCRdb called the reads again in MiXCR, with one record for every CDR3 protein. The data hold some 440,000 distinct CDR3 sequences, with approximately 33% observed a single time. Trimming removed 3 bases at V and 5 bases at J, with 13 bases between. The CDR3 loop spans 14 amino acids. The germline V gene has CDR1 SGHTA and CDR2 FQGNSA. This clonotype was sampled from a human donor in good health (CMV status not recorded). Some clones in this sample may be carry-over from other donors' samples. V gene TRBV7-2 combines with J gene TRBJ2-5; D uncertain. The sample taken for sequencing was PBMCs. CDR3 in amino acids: CASSLLVSRETQYF. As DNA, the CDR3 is TGTGCCAGCAGCTTGCTGGTTTCTCGGGAGACCCAGTACTTC. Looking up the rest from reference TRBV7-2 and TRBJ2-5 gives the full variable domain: GAGVSQSPSNKVTEKGKDVELRCDPISGHTALYWYRQSLGQGLEFLIYFQGNSAPDKSGLPSDRFSAERTGGSVSTLTIQRTQQEDSAVYLCASSLLVSRETQYFGPGTRLLVL.